These T cell receptor beta chains were read from a single sample in a study of PD-1 blockade in classical Hodgkin lymphoma. Assay used: immunoSEQ multiplex PCR; TCRdb lists only in-frame clones, some missing. The sample contains about 41,000 clones, about 86% of which appear only once. The material was peripheral blood mononuclear cells (PBMCs), obtained before the second cycle of nivolumab. The source is a human donor with classical Hodgkin lymphoma. Each CDR3 is given with its conserved first and last residue. D genes are given only for firm matches. Clone size is shown for a subset of rows, as once, few, many or a class of expanded clone.

cdr3_aa: CASSQAGVGEKLFF; cdr3_nt: TGCGCCAGCAGCCAAGCCGGGGTTGGTGAAAAACTGTTTTTT; cdr3_length: 14; j_call: TRBJ1-4; clone_size: NA; d_call: NA; v_call: TRBV4-3
cdr3_aa: CASSLRLTGPNYGYTF; cdr3_nt: TGTGCCAGCAGCTTGAGGTTGACAGGGCCTAACTATGGCTACACCTTC; cdr3_length: 16; j_call: TRBJ1-2; clone_size: NA; d_call: TRBD1; v_call: TRBV7-9
cdr3_aa: CASGVGEQYF; cdr3_nt: TGTGCCAGCGGGGTAGGCGAGCAGTACTTC; cdr3_length: 10; j_call: TRBJ2-7; clone_size: NA; d_call: NA; v_call: TRBV6-1
cdr3_aa: CASSESGTGEQYF; cdr3_nt: TGCGCCAGCAGTGAGTCGGGGACAGGGGAGCAGTACTTC; cdr3_length: 13; j_call: TRBJ2-7; clone_size: NA; d_call: TRBD1; v_call: TRBV10-1
cdr3_aa: CASSRRAGETQYF; cdr3_nt: TGTGCCAGCAGCCGACGGGCTGGGGAGACCCAGTACTTC; cdr3_length: 13; j_call: TRBJ2-5; clone_size: NA; d_call: NA; v_call: TRBV28
cdr3_aa: CASSLLRSETQYF; cdr3_nt: TGTGCCAGCAGTTTACTGAGATCGGAGACCCAGTACTTC; cdr3_length: 13; j_call: TRBJ2-5; clone_size: NA; d_call: NA; v_call: TRBV27
cdr3_aa: CASSQSTGFVSPLHF; cdr3_nt: TGTGCCAGCAGCCAATCGACAGGGTTTGTTTCACCCCTCCACTTT; cdr3_length: 15; j_call: TRBJ1-6; clone_size: NA; d_call: TRBD1; v_call: TRBV14
cdr3_aa: CAISALDSSGNTIYF; cdr3_nt: TGTGCCATCAGTGCCCTGGACAGCTCTGGAAACACCATATATTTT; cdr3_length: 15; j_call: TRBJ1-3; clone_size: once; d_call: NA; v_call: TRBV10-3
cdr3_aa: CASPRGDRDCSGRAAKNIQYF; cdr3_nt: TGCGCCAGCCCCCGAGGGGACAGGGACTGTAGCGGGAGGGCTGCCAAAAACATTCAGTACTTC; cdr3_length: 21; j_call: TRBJ2-4; clone_size: once; d_call: TRBD2; v_call: TRBV23-1
cdr3_aa: CASSLVDGSSYEQYF; cdr3_nt: TGTGCCAGCAGCTTAGTGGACGGAAGCTCCTACGAGCAGTACTTC; cdr3_length: 15; j_call: TRBJ2-7; clone_size: NA; d_call: NA; v_call: TRBV7-6
cdr3_aa: CASSLVWDEQYF; cdr3_nt: TGTGCCAGCAGCTTAGTTTGGGACGAGCAGTACTTC; cdr3_length: 12; j_call: TRBJ2-7; clone_size: NA; d_call: NA; v_call: TRBV7-9
cdr3_aa: CASSLNLAAYEQYF; cdr3_nt: TGTGCCAGCAGTTTAAATCTAGCGGCCTACGAGCAGTACTTC; cdr3_length: 14; j_call: TRBJ2-7; clone_size: NA; d_call: TRBD2; v_call: TRBV27
cdr3_aa: CASSYRDSTPRNQPQHF; cdr3_nt: TGTGCCAGTAGTTACCGGGACAGCACCCCCCGCAATCAGCCCCAGCATTTT; cdr3_length: 17; j_call: TRBJ1-5; clone_size: NA; d_call: TRBD1; v_call: TRBV19
cdr3_aa: CASSEVGGSTEAFF; cdr3_nt: TGTGCCAGCAGTGAAGTTGGGGGTAGCACTGAAGCTTTCTTT; cdr3_length: 14; j_call: TRBJ1-1; clone_size: NA; d_call: NA; v_call: TRBV6-1
cdr3_aa: CASSPLGRPQEQYF; cdr3_nt: TGTGCCAGCAGTCCCCTCGGTCGTCCTCAGGAGCAGTACTTC; cdr3_length: 14; j_call: TRBJ2-7; clone_size: NA; d_call: NA; v_call: TRBV27
cdr3_aa: CASSEGGWDSNQPQHF; cdr3_nt: TGTGCCAGCAGTGAAGGGGGCTGGGATAGCAATCAGCCCCAGCATTTT; cdr3_length: 16; j_call: TRBJ1-5; clone_size: NA; d_call: NA; v_call: TRBV2
cdr3_aa: CASSVQGGREKLFF; cdr3_nt: TGCGCCAGCAGCGTACAGGGAGGTCGGGAAAAACTGTTTTTT; cdr3_length: 14; j_call: TRBJ1-4; clone_size: NA; d_call: NA; v_call: TRBV5-1
cdr3_aa: CASSRQGRRTEAFF; cdr3_nt: TGTGCCAGTAGTAGACAGGGAAGGAGGACTGAAGCTTTCTTT; cdr3_length: 14; j_call: TRBJ1-1; clone_size: NA; d_call: TRBD1; v_call: TRBV19
cdr3_aa: CASRGGPGDTQYF; cdr3_nt: TGTGCCAGCAGGGGGGGGCCGGGAGATACGCAGTATTTT; cdr3_length: 13; j_call: TRBJ2-3; clone_size: NA; d_call: NA; v_call: TRBV10-3